The next 26 T cell receptor beta chains were all read from a single sample in a study of Graves' ophthalmopathy and Graves' hyperthyroidism. CDR3 regions of TCR beta were amplified from RNA transcripts. RT-PCR was first run with HTBI primers, then multiplex PCR in a second round. TCRdb independently ran MiXCR on the multiplex PCR reads; one entry per CDR3 protein. The sample includes a few hundred thousand distinct CDR3 sequences, roughly 39% seen only once; the top ten take about 4.2%. Specimen: peripheral blood or thyroid tissue (not recorded which). These receptor sequences come from an adult man with Graves' hyperthyroidism.

The CDR3 sequence is CASSLAFTTHQPQHF. The CDR3 bases are TGTGCCAGCAGCTTGGCCTTCACAACGCATCAGCCCCAGCATTTT. The gene calls are TRBV5-5 and TRBJ1-5; D remains ambiguous. Per germline, CDR1 SGHKS and CDR2 YYEKEE (reference sequence). V was cut by 0 bases and J by 5 bases, with 12 bases left in between. There are 15 residues in the CDR3.

The chain recombines TRBV10-3 with TRBJ2-7; TRBD1 matches 10 bases. The J call is uncertain, as TRBJ2-1 better fits the DNA end. Germline lookup yields CDR1 ENHRY and CDR2 SYGVKD. This CDR3 region has 14 residues. CDR3 in DNA: TGTGCCATAACCGACAGGGGGCTTCATGGGGAGCAGTTCTTC. It encodes CAITDRGLHGEQFF.

Note on this clonotype: Its ends do not fully match the called genes, so a read error is possible. This chain joins TRBV2 and TRBJ1-2; 8 nucleotides agree with TRBD1. Germline CDR1 reads SNHLY; CDR2 reads FYNNEI. The CDR3 loop spans 11 amino acids. DNA for the CDR3: TGTGCCAAAATGGACAGGGTGGAATTCCACTTC. This codes for CAKMDRVEFHF.

This clonotype was observed at least ten times. The chain employs TRBV9 and TRBJ1-1; D possibly corresponds to TRBD1 (5 bases). CDR3 size: 14 residues. Trimming removed 6 bases at V and 2 bases at J, with 14 bases between. CDR1 and CDR2 from the germline V gene are SGDLS and YYNGEE. The CDR3 nucleotides read TGTGCCAGCACCGAGTGGGGCAGCAACACTGAAGCTTTCTTT. Protein sequence: CASTEWGSNTEAFF.

The V and J genes are TRBV25-1 and TRBJ2-7, with 8 bases that match TRBD1. The junction had 10 bases not matched to a gene; V was cut back by 3 bases and J by 6 bases. Germline lookup yields CDR1 MGHDK and CDR2 SYGVNS. This CDR3 is 15 amino acids long. In DNA, the CDR3 is TGTGCCAGCAGTGAGGGGACAGGTCGGCAGGGCGAGCAGTACTTC. This translates into CASSEGTGRQGEQYF.

This clonotype has ten or more counts. The chain couples TRBV7-2 to TRBJ2-7; D perhaps matches TRBD2 (6 bases). The CDR3 runs 15 residues. Trimming cost V 1 base and J 1 base, with 11 bases left between them. CDR1 is SGHTA and CDR2 is FQGNSA in the germline V gene. CDR3 in amino acids: CASSLGGGKSYEQYF. The CDR3 region has the DNA TGTGCCAGCAGCTTAGGTGGCGGGAAATCCTACGAGCAGTACTTC. Using reference TRBV7-2 and TRBJ2-7 for the parts outside the CDR3, the full variable domain is GAGVSQSPSNKVTEKGKDVELRCDPISGHTALYWYRQSLGQGLEFLIYFQGNSAPDKSGLPSDRFSAERTGGSVSTLTIQRTQQEDSAVYLCASSLGGGKSYEQYFGPGTRLTVT.

The V call is TRBV29-1, the J call TRBJ1-1; D is uncertain. Germline V gives CDR1 SQVTM, CDR2 ANQGSEA. The CDR3 covers 11 residues. Trimming stripped 7 bases from V and 2 bases from J, with 8 bases between. CDR3 residues: CSAYPNTEAFF. The CDR3 bases are TGCAGCGCATACCCTAACACTGAAGCTTTCTTT.

This clonotype was seen at least ten times. The J gene is TRBJ1-5, the V gene TRBV4-1; D not certain. Per germline, CDR1 MGHRA and CDR2 YSYEKL. This CDR3 has 16 residues. Trimming shortened V by 4 bases and J by 0 bases, and 13 bases separated the two germline ends. This CDR3 is CASSRSTEYSNQPQHF. The CDR3 DNA reads TGCGCCAGCAGCCGGTCAACAGAGTATAGCAATCAGCCCCAGCATTTT.

This clonotype was seen repeatedly, ten times or more. This chain uses TRBV19 with TRBJ1-5; 12 positions agree with TRBD1. The germline CDR1 and CDR2 sequences are LNHDA and SQIVND (reference sequence). J was trimmed by 6 bases and V by 8 bases; bases with no gene match: 11. This CDR3 comprises 16 residues. The CDR3 region has the DNA TGTGCCAGTCTTGATTGGGACAGGGGGCGCGGTCAGCCCCAGCATTTT. Amino acid sequence: CASLDWDRGRGQPQHF.

J is TRBJ1-2 and V is TRBV3-1; D perhaps matches TRBD1 (6 bases). The CDR3 extends over 15 amino acids. Between the trimmed V and J ends, which lost 4 bases and 3 bases, there was a span of 15 bases. Germline V gene lookup returns CDR1 LGHDT and CDR2 YNNKEL (reference sequence). CDR3 in amino acids: CASSPVFGGHYGYTF. CDR3 coding DNA: TGTGCCAGCAGCCCAGTCTTCGGGGGGCACTATGGCTACACCTTC. Full variable domain (remainder filled in from reference TRBV3-1 and TRBJ1-2): DTAVSQTPKYLVTQMGNDKSIKCEQNLGHDTMYWYKQDSKKFLKIMFSYNNKELIINETVPNRFSPKSPDKAHLNLHINSLELGDSAVYFCASSPVFGGHYGYTFGSGTRLTVV.

The chain employs TRBV6-4 and TRBJ2-3; D may correspond to TRBD1 or TRBD2 (5 bases each). Looked up from germline, CDR1 is MRHNA and CDR2 is SNTAGT. Between the trimmed V and J ends, which lost 5 bases and 1 base, there was a span of 13 bases. There are 15 residues in the CDR3. This CDR3 reads CASSFRAGGTDTQYF. The CDR3, as DNA: TGTGCCAGCAGTTTCAGGGCCGGGGGCACAGATACGCAGTATTTT.

This chain connects TRBV7-8 to TRBJ2-5, with a possible D match to TRBD2 (5 bases). This CDR3 has 9 residues. Germline V gives CDR1 SGHVS, CDR2 FQNEAQ. The V end was cut by 10 bases, the J end by 5 bases, with 5 bases between. The CDR3 DNA reads TGTGCCACGGGGGAGACCCAGTACTTC. Amino acid sequence: CATGETQYF.

Regarding this clonotype: A much bigger clone sits one base away, suggesting this may be a read error. This CDR3 fails to terminate in the conserved phenylalanine or tryptophan, so it likely reflects a read error. The chain combines TRBV5-1 with TRBJ2-7, with D perhaps TRBD1 (8 bases). This CDR3 is 14 amino acids long. Germline V CDR1 and CDR2: SGHRS, YFSETQ. The V end lost 2 bases, the J end lost 3 bases, and 12 bases lay between the germline ends. The CDR3 here is CASSLQGGDYEQYS. Written as DNA, the CDR3 is TGCGCCAGCAGCTTACAGGGGGGGGACTACGAGCAGTACTCC.

The chain couples TRBV30 to TRBJ2-5, with D perhaps matching TRBD2 (6 bases). V dropped 3 bases and J dropped 5 bases, with 19 bases sitting between them. Per the germline V gene, CDR1 is GTSNPN and CDR2 is SVGIG (reference sequence). CDR3 size: 15 residues. The CDR3 DNA sequence: TGTGCCTGGAGACGGCAGGGAGGTCGGAAGGAGACCCAGTACTTC. Translated, it gives CAWRRQGGRKETQYF.

The chain employs TRBV14 and TRBJ2-7; 9 bases fit TRBD1. The V and J ends lost 5 bases and 4 bases, in that order; junction bases with no gene match: 9. Germline values: CDR1 SGHDN, CDR2 FVKESK. This CDR3 is 15 amino acids long. CDR3 sequence reads: CASSYPGQGIYEQYF. CDR3 in DNA: TGTGCCAGCAGCTACCCGGGACAGGGAATTTACGAGCAGTACTTC.

This clonotype has ten or more counts. The rearrangement joins TRBV27 to TRBJ1-2; 8 bases match TRBD1. The CDR3 sequence is 13 residues long. The V gene's germline CDR1 is MNHEY and CDR2 SMNVEV (reference sequence). V lost 7 bases and J lost 7; bases outside the gene matches: 8. CDR3 loop: CASMGQASAGYTF. For the CDR3, the DNA is TGTGCCAGCATGGGACAGGCCTCGGCTGGCTACACCTTC.

J is TRBJ2-3 and V is TRBV15, with 7 positions matching TRBD1. Germline V CDR1 and CDR2: LNHNV, YYDKDF (reference sequence). Trimming removed 6 bases from V and 0 bases from J; junction bases left unmatched: 3. The CDR3 contains 14 residues. This CDR3 reads CATRAQGSTDTQYF. For the CDR3, the DNA is TGTGCCACCAGAGCACAGGGGAGCACAGATACGCAGTATTTT.

The rearrangement joins TRBV20-1 to TRBJ2-1; D gene ambiguous. CDR1 and CDR2 (germline): DFQATT, SNEGSKA (reference sequence). CDR3 length equals 11 residues. Trimming cost V 6 bases and J 2 bases, with 5 bases left between them. The CDR3 reads CSAAPYNEQFF. Here the CDR3 DNA reads TGCAGTGCAGCCCCCTACAATGAGCAGTTCTTC.

In regard to this clonotype: One end of the junction fails to match germline, which may point to a read error. The CDR3: CASSGQTGLGNQPQHF. The CDR3, as DNA: TGTGCCAGCAGTGGTCAGACAGGTTTGGGCAATCAGCCCCAGCATTTT. This sequence joins TRBV10-3 and TRBJ1-5; D possibly corresponds to TRBD1 (6 bases). Germline assignment: CDR1 ENHRY and CDR2 SYGVKD. The length of the CDR3 is 16 residues.

Details on this clonotype: A much larger clone differs by one base, so this may be a read error. The conserved phenylalanine or tryptophan normally closing the CDR3 is absent here, so this likely arose from a read error. In DNA form, the CDR3 reads TGTGCCAGCAGCCAAGGACGTCTCTATGAAGCTTTCCTT. It is translated as CASSQGRLYEAFL. The chain employs TRBV6-5 and TRBJ1-1; no clear D gene. The V and J ends lost 6 bases and 7 bases respectively, with 15 bases between them. Germline V gene sequence: CDR1 MNHEY, CDR2 SVGAGI. The CDR3 contains 13 residues.

This clonotype has ten or more counts. V gene TRBV12-3 or TRBV12-4 combines with J gene TRBJ2-7, with a tentative D call TRBD2 (6 bases). The CDR3 totals 16 residues. Trimming took 5 bases from V and 1 from J, leaving 18 bases between them. The CDR3 sequence: CASSRDGTASSYEQYF. CDR3 nucleotides: TGTGCCAGCAGTCGAGACGGGACTGCATCTTCCTACGAGCAGTACTTC.

The sample holds many counts of this clonotype. The chain links TRBV6-2 or TRBV6-3 to TRBJ1-2; 8 bases fit TRBD1. CDR1 and CDR2 from the germline V gene are MNHEY and SVGEGT. The CDR3 loop spans 12 amino acids. Trimming took 6 bases from V and 8 from J; bases not matched to a gene: 5. CDR3 sequence: CASRPGQGGYTF. CDR3 DNA: TGTGCCAGCAGGCCTGGACAGGGCGGCTACACCTTC.

Remarks on this clonotype: A much larger clonotype is one base distant, so this may be a read error. The CDR3 DNA sequence: TGTACCAGCAGGACAGGGTTTGCTGAAGCTTTCTTT. Translated: CTSRTGFAEAFF. The V and J genes are TRBV12-3 or TRBV12-4 and TRBJ1-1; 8 bases fit TRBD1. The CDR3 is 12 amino acids.

The table lists this clonotype with a few counts. The CDR3 DNA reads as TGTGCCTGGAGTGTCGGACTTACTGAAGCTTTCTTT. This gives the protein CAWSVGLTEAFF. This chain joins TRBV30 and TRBJ1-1, with no clear D. In germline, CDR1 is GTSNPN, CDR2 SVGIG (reference sequence). The CDR3 runs 12 residues. Trimming removed 0 bases from V and 5 bases from J, with 7 bases in between.

Points on this clonotype: The junction and the germline gene differ at one end; a read error may be behind it. The J gene is TRBJ2-4, the V gene TRBV20-1; TRBD2 might be the D (5 bases). CDR3 length: 9 amino acids. Germline V CDR1 and CDR2: DFQATT, SNEGSKA (reference sequence). This CDR3 is CSARLSGNF. The CDR3 DNA is TGCAGTGCTAGATTGTCGGGGAACTTC.

The chain is built from TRBV10-3 and TRBJ2-5; TRBD2 agrees at 7 bases. Germline assignment: CDR1 ENHRY and CDR2 SYGVKD. V shed 4 bases, J shed 1 base, and the junction held 12 bases outside the gene matches. The CDR3 is 17 amino acids. The CDR3 spells CAISGARVAGSQETQYF. The CDR3 nucleotides are TGTGCCATCAGTGGGGCGAGGGTAGCGGGCAGCCAAGAGACCCAGTACTTC.